This record covers a single TCR beta chain. The CDR3 is 14 amino acids. The germline V gene has CDR1 SGHTA and CDR2 FQGNSA. V lost 5 bases, J lost 8 bases, and 8 bases stayed unmatched. The record originates from a study of blood T cell repertoires in COVID-19. Study background: COVID-19 samples, acute and convalescent, were from the United States, Italy and Spain.

In the study's own analysis: Estimation of nucleated cell counts was performed using reference gene primer amplification. Method: immunoSEQ multiplex PCR; TCRdb's copy keeps in-frame clones and lacks some. From that table come the V and J calls and clone size; the DNA was used to work out D and trimming. In the table there are over 35,000 clones, 70% to 80% of which are singletons. The material sequenced was peripheral blood. V gene TRBV7-2 combines with J gene TRBJ2-1; 8 nucleotides agree with TRBD2. The TCR comes from a man aged 55 to 70 with active COVID-19. CDR3 sequence: CASSIGGGPDEQFF. CDR3 coding DNA: TGTGCCAGCAGCATCGGCGGGGGGCCCGATGAGCAGTTCTTC. Full variable domain (rest looked up from reference TRBV7-2 and TRBJ2-1): GAGVSQSPSNKVTEKGKDVELRCDPISGHTALYWYRQSLGQGLEFLIYFQGNSAPDKSGLPSDRFSAERTGGSVSTLTIQRTQQEDSAVYLCASSIGGGPDEQFFGPGTRLTVL.